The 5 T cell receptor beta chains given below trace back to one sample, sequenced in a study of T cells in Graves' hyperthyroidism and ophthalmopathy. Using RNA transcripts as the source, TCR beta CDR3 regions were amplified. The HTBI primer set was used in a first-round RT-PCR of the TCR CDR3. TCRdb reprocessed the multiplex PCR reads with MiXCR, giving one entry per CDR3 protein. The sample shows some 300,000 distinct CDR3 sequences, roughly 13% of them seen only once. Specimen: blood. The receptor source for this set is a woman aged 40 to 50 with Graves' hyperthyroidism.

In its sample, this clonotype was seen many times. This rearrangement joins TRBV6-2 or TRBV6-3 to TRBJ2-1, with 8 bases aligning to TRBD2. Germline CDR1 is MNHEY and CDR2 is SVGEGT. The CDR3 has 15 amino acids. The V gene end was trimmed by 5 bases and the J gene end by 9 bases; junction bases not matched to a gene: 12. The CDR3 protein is CASSRALSGRSEQFF. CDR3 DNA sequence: TGTGCCAGCAGTAGAGCCCTGAGCGGGAGAAGTGAGCAGTTCTTC.

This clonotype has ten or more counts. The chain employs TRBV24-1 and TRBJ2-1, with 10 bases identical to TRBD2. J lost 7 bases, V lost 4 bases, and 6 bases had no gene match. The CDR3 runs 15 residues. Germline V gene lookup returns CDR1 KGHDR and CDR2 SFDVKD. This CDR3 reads CATSEHASGRNEQFF. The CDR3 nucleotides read TGTGCCACCAGTGAGCATGCTAGCGGGAGAAATGAGCAGTTCTTC.

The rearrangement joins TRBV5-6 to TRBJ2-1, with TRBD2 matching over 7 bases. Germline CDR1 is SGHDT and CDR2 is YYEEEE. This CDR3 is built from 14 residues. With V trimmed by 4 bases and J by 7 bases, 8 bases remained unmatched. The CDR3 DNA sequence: TGTGCCAGCAGCCTACCGGGACTACAAAATGAGCAGTTCTTC. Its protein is CASSLPGLQNEQFF.

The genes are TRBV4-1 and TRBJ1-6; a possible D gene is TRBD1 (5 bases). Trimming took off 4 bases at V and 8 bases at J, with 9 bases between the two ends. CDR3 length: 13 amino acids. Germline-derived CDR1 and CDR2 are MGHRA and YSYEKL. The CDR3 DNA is TGCGCCAGCAGCCGACTACAGGATTCACCCCTCCACTTT. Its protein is CASSRLQDSPLHF.

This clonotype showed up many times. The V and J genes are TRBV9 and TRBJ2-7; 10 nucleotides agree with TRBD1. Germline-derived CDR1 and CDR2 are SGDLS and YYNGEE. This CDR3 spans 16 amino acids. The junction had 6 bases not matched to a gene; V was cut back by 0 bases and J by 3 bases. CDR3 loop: CASSVGPTGGFYEQYF. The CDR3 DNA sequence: TGTGCCAGCAGCGTAGGTCCGACAGGGGGCTTCTACGAGCAGTACTTC. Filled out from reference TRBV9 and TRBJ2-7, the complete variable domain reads DSGVTQTPKHLITATGQRVTLRCSPRSGDLSVYWYQQSLDQGLQFLIQYYNGEERAKGNILERFSAQQFPDLHSELNLSSLELGDSALYFCASSVGPTGGFYEQYFGPGTRLTVT.